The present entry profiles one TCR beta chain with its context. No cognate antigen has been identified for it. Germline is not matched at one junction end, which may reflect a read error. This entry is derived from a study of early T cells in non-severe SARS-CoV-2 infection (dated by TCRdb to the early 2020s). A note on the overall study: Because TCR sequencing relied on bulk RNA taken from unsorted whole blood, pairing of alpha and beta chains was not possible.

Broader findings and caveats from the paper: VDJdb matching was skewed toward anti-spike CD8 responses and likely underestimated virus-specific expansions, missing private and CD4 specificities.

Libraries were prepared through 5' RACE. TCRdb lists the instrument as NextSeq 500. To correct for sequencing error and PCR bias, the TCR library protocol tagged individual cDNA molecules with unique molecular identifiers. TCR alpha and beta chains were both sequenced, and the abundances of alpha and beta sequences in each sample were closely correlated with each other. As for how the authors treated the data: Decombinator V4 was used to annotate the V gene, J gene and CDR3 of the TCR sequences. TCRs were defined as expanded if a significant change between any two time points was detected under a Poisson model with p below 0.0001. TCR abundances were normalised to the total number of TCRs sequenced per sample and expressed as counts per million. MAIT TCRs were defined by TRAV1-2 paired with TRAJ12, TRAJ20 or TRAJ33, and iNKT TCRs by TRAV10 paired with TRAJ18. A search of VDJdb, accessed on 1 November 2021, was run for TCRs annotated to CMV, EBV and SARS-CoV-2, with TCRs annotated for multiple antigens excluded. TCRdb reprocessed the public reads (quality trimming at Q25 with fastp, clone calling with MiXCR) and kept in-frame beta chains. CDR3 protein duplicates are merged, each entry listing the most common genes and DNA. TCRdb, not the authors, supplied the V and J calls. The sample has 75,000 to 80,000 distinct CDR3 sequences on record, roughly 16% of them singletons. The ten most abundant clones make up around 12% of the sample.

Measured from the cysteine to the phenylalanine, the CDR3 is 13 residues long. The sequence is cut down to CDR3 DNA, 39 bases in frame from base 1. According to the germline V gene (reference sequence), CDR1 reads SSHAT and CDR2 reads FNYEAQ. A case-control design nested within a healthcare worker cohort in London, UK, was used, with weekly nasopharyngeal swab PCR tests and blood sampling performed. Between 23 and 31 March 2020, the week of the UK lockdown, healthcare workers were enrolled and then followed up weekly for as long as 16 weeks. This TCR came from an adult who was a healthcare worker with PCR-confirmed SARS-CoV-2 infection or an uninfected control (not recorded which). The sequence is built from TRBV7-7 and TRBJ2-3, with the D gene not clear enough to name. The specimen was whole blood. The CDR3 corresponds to CASSFIVTDTQYF. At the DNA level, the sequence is TGTGCTAGCAGCTTCATCGTCACAGATACGCAGTATTTT. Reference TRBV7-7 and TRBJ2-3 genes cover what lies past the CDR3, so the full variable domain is GAGVSQSPRYKVTKRGQDVTLRCDPISSHATLYWYQQALGQGPEFLTYFNYEAQPDKSGLPSDRFSAERPEGSISTLTIQRTEQRDSAMYRCASSFIVTDTQYFGPGTRLTVL.